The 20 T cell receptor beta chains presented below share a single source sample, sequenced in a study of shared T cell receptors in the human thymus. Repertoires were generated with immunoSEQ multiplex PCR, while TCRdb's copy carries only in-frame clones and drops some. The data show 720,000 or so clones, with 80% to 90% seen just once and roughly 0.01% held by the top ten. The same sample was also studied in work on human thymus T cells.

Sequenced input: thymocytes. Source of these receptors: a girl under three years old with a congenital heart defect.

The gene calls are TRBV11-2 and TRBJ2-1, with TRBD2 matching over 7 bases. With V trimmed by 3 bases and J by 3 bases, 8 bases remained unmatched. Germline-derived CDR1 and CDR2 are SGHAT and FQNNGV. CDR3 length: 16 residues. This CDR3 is CASSLGRGDIYNEQFF. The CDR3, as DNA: TGTGCCAGCAGCTTGGGACGGGGGGATATCTACAATGAGCAGTTCTTC.

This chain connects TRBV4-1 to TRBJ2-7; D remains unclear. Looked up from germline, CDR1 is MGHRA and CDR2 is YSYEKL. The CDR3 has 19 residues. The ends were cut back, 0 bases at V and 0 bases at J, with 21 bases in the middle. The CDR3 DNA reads TGCGCCAGCAGCCAAGATAAGAGCATGGGCTCAAGGTTCTCCTACGAGCAGTACTTC. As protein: CASSQDKSMGSRFSYEQYF.

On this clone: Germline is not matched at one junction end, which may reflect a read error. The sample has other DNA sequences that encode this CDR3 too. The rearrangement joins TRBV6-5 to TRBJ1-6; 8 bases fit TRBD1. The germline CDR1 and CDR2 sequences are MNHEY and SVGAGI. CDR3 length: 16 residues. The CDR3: CASSSFTGGDNSPLHF. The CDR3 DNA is TGTGCCAGCAGTTCCTTTACAGGGGGGGATAATTCCCCCCTCCACTTT.

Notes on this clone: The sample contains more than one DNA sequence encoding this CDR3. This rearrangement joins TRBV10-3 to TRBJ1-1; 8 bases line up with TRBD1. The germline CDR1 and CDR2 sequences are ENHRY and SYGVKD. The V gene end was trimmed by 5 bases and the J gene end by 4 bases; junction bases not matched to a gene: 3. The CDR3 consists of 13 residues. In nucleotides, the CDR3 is TGTGCCATCAGTCAGGGGGCGCCCACTGAAGCTTTCTTT. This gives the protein CAISQGAPTEAFF.

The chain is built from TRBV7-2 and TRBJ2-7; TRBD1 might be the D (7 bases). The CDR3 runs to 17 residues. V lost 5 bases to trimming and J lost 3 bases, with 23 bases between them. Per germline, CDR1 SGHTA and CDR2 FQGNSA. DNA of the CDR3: TGTGCCAGCAGCCAACAAACAGGAGCAGGGGGGAGCTACGAGCAGTACTTC. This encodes CASSQQTGAGGSYEQYF.

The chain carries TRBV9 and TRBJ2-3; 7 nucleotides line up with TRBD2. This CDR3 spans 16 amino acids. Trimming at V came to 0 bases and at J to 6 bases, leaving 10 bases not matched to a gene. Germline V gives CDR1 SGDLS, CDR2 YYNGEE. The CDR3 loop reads CASSVETETSNDTQYF. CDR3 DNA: TGTGCCAGCAGCGTAGAAACAGAGACTAGCAACGATACGCAGTATTTT.

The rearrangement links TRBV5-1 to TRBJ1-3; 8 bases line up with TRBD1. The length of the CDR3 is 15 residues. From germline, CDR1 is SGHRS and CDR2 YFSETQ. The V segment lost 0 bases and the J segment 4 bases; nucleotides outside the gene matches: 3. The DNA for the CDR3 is TGCGCCAGCAGCTTGGGACAGGGGCCAGGAAACACCATATATTTT. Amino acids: CASSLGQGPGNTIYF.

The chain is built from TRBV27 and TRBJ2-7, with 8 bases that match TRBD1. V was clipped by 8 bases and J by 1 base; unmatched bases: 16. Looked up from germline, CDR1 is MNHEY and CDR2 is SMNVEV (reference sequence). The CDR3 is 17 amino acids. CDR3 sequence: CASGPDDRGPLSYEQYF. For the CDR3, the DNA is TGTGCCAGCGGACCGGATGACAGGGGTCCGCTTTCCTACGAGCAGTACTTC.

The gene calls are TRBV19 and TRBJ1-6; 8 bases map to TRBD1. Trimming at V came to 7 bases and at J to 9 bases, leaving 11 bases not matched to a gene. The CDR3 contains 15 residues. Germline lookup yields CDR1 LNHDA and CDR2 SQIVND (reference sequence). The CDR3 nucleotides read TGTGCCAGTACCCCCCGTGACAGGGGAATTTCACCCCTCCACTTT. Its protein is CASTPRDRGISPLHF.

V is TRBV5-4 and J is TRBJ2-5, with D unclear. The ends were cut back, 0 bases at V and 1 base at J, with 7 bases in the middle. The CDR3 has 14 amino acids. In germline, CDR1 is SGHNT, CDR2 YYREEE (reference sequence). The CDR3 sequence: CASSLGRFQETQYF. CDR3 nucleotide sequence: TGTGCCAGCAGCTTGGGGAGATTCCAAGAGACCCAGTACTTC.

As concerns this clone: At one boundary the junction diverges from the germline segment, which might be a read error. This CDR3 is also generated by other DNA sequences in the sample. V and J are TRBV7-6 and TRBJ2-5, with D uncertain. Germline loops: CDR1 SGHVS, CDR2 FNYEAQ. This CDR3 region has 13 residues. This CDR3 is CASSTTSQETQYF. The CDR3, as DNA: TGTGCCAGCAGCACGACAAGTCAAGAAACCCAGTACTTC. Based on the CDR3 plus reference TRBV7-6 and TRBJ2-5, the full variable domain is GAGVSQSPRYKVTKRGQDVALRCDPISGHVSLYWYRQALGQGPEFLTYFNYEAQQDKSGLPNDRFSAERPEGSISTLTIQRTEQRDSAMYRCASSTTSQETQYFGPGTRLLVL.

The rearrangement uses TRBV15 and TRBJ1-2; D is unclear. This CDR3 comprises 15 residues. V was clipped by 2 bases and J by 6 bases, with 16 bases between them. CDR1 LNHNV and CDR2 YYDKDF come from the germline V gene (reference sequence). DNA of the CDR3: TGTGCCACCAGCAGACCCCGACGGGAGAGTGATGGCTACACCTTC. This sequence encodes CATSRPRRESDGYTF.

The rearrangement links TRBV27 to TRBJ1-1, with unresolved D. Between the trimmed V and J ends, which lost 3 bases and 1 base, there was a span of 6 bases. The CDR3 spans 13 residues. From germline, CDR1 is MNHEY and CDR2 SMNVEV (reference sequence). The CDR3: CASSFRRNTEAFF. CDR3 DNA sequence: TGTGCCAGCAGTTTTCGGAGGAACACTGAAGCTTTCTTT.

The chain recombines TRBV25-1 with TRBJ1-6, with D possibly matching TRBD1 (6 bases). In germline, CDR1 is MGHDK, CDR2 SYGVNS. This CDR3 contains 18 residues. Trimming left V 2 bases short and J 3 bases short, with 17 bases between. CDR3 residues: CASSETSMPGVYNSPLHF. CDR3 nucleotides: TGTGCCAGCAGTGAAACCTCGATGCCAGGGGTCTATAATTCACCCCTCCACTTT.

CDR3 loop: CASRLGTVHDYGYTF. The CDR3 bases are TGTGCCAGCAGACTCGGGACAGTCCATGACTATGGCTACACCTTC. The rearrangement uses TRBV28 and TRBJ1-2; 7 nucleotides agree with TRBD1. Germline V gene sequence: CDR1 MDHEN, CDR2 SYDVKM. The junction had 10 bases not matched to a gene; V was cut back by 6 bases and J by 3 bases. The CDR3 is 15 amino acids.

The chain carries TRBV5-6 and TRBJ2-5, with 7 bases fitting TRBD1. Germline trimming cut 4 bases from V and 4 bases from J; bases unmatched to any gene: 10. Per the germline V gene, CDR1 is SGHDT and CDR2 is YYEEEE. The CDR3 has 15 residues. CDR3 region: CASSQQTGYVETQYF. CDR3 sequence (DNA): TGTGCCAGCAGCCAACAGACAGGGTACGTAGAGACCCAGTACTTC.

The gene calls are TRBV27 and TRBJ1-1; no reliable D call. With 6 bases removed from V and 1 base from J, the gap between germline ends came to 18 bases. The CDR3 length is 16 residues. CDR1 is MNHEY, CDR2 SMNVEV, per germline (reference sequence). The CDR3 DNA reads TGTGCCAGCAGCCCAAACCCCGGACTGCGGAACACTGAAGCTTTCTTT. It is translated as CASSPNPGLRNTEAFF.

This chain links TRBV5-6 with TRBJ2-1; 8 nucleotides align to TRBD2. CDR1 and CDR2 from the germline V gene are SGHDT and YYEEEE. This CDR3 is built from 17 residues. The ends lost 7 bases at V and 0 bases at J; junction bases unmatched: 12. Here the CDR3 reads CASASPRGGSSYNEQFF. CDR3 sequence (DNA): TGTGCCAGCGCGTCCCCTCGCGGGGGGAGCTCCTACAATGAGCAGTTCTTC. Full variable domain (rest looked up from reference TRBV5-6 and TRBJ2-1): DAGVTQSPTHLIKTRGQQVTLRCSPKSGHDTVSWYQQALGQGPQFIFQYYEEEERQRGNFPDRFSGHQFPNYSSELNVNALLLGDSALYLCASASPRGGSSYNEQFFGPGTRLTVL.

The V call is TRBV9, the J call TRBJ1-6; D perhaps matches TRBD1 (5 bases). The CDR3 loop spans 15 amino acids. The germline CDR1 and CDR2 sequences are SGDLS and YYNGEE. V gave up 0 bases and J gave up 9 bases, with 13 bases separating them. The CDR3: CASSVGSQGGSPLHF. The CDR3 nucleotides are TGTGCCAGCAGCGTAGGGTCTCAGGGAGGTTCACCCCTCCACTTT.

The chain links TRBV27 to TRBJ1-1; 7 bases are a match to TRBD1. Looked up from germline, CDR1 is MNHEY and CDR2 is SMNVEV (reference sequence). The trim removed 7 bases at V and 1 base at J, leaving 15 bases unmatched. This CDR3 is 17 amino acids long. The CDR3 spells CASTKRGKGQPNTEAFF. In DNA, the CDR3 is TGTGCCAGCACCAAAAGGGGTAAGGGACAGCCGAACACTGAAGCTTTCTTT.